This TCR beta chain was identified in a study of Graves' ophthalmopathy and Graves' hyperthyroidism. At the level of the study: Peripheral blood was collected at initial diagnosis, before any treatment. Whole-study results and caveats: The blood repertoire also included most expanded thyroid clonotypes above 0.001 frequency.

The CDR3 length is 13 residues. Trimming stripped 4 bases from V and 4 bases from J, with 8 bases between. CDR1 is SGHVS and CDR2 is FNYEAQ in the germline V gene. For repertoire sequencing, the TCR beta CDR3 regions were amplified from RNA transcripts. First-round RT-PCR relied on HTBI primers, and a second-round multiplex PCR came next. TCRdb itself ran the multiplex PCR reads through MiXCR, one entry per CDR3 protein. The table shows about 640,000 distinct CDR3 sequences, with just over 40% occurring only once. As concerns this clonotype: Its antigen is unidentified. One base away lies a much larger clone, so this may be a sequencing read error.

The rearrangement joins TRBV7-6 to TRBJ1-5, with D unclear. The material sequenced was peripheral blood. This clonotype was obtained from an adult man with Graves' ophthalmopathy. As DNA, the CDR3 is TGTGCCAGCAGCTGGAAAACTAATCAGCCCCAGCATTTT. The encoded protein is CASSWKTNQPQHF.